These T cell receptor beta chains were read from a single sample in a study of vaccination and CD4 T cells after COVID-19. What these receptors recognize is not known. TCRdb independently ran MiXCR on the PCR reads; one entry per CDR3 protein. The sample has tens of thousands of distinct CDR3 sequences, roughly 52% seen once; the top ten hold around 5.4%. Sequencing was done on a sample of CD4+ T cells from blood, cultured in vitro. The source of these receptors is a human donor who had recovered from COVID-19. Both conserved end residues are part of each CDR3. The D gene is left open where the match is weak. Size tells how often a clone was seen (once, few, many) or the class of an expanded clone, and some rows leave it out.

J gene: TRBJ1-1; D gene: NA; V gene: TRBV6-1; clone size: NA; CDR3 DNA: TGTGCCAGCAGGGCAGGGCCTCACACTGAAGCTTTCTTT; CDR3 protein: CASRAGPHTEAFF
J gene: TRBJ1-3; D gene: NA; V gene: TRBV2; clone size: NA; CDR3 DNA: TGTGCCAGCAGTTACACGGACCTCTCTGGAAACACCATATATTTT; CDR3 protein: CASSYTDLSGNTIYF
J gene: TRBJ1-5; D gene: NA; V gene: TRBV5-4; clone size: NA; CDR3 DNA: TGTGCCAGCAGCTTGGAACAGGTCAATCAGCCCCAGCATTTT; CDR3 protein: CASSLEQVNQPQHF
J gene: TRBJ2-5; D gene: TRBD2; V gene: TRBV20-1; clone size: few; CDR3 DNA: TGCAGTGCTCTACCTAGCGGGTCCTTCCAAGAGACCCAGTACTTC; CDR3 protein: CSALPSGSFQETQYF
J gene: TRBJ1-2; D gene: TRBD1; V gene: TRBV7-2; clone size: NA; CDR3 DNA: TGTGCCAGCAGCCGTGACAGGGCTGGCTACACCTTC; CDR3 protein: CASSRDRAGYTF
J gene: TRBJ1-5; D gene: NA; V gene: TRBV28; clone size: few; CDR3 DNA: TGTGCCAGCAGGGGTGGACAGAATAGCAATCAGCCCCAGCATTTT; CDR3 protein: CASRGGQNSNQPQHF
J gene: TRBJ2-7; D gene: NA; V gene: TRBV30; clone size: NA; CDR3 DNA: TGTGCCTGGAGTGACAATTCCTACGAGCAGTACTTC; CDR3 protein: CAWSDNSYEQYF
J gene: TRBJ1-1; D gene: NA; V gene: TRBV6-1; clone size: NA; CDR3 DNA: TGTGCCAGCAGTCAACACATGGCCCTGAACACTGAAGCTTTCTTT; CDR3 protein: CASSQHMALNTEAFF
J gene: TRBJ2-3; D gene: TRBD1; V gene: TRBV5-5; clone size: NA; CDR3 DNA: TGTGCCAGCAGCCCGGACAGGGACACAGATACGCAGTATTTT; CDR3 protein: CASSPDRDTDTQYF
J gene: TRBJ1-5; D gene: NA; V gene: TRBV20-1; clone size: NA; CDR3 DNA: TGCAGTGCTAGAGAAAGTGGCAGTCAGTTATATAGCAATCAGCCCCAGCATTTT; CDR3 protein: CSARESGSQLYSNQPQHF
J gene: TRBJ1-1; D gene: NA; V gene: TRBV7-9; clone size: few; CDR3 DNA: TGTGCCAGCAGCCCCGGTGGGAGACGGCGGGGTACTGAAGCTTTCTTT; CDR3 protein: CASSPGGRRRGTEAFF
J gene: TRBJ1-2; D gene: NA; V gene: TRBV19; clone size: NA; CDR3 DNA: TGTGCCAGTAGCCCCAGCGGGACACAAAACTATGGCTACACCTTC; CDR3 protein: CASSPSGTQNYGYTF
J gene: TRBJ2-2; D gene: TRBD1; V gene: TRBV6-1; clone size: NA; CDR3 DNA: TGTGCCAGCAGTGATTGGGCAGGGGGAGCCGGGGAGCTGTTTTTT; CDR3 protein: CASSDWAGGAGELFF
J gene: TRBJ2-5; D gene: NA; V gene: TRBV5-4; clone size: NA; CDR3 DNA: TGTGCCAGCAGCGGGTGGGATAAGGAGACCCAGTACTTC; CDR3 protein: CASSGWDKETQYF
J gene: TRBJ1-5; D gene: NA; V gene: TRBV12-3/TRBV12-4; clone size: few; CDR3 DNA: TGTGCCAGCACCTGGGACACGAATCAGCCCCAGCATTTT; CDR3 protein: CASTWDTNQPQHF
J gene: TRBJ2-2; D gene: NA; V gene: TRBV21-1; clone size: few; CDR3 DNA: TGTGCCAGCAGCAAGTTGGTGACAGGTCCTACGGCCGGGGAGCTGTTTTTT; CDR3 protein: CASSKLVTGPTAGELFF
J gene: TRBJ1-2; D gene: NA; V gene: TRBV30; clone size: NA; CDR3 DNA: TGTGCCTGGAGTGTACTAAGAGGGGACTATGGCTACACCTTC; CDR3 protein: CAWSVLRGDYGYTF
J gene: TRBJ2-7; D gene: NA; V gene: TRBV6-1; clone size: NA; CDR3 DNA: TGTGCCAGCAGTGACCCGCCTACTACCGGGTCCGGGCAGTACTTC; CDR3 protein: CASSDPPTTGSGQYF
J gene: TRBJ2-5; D gene: TRBD2; V gene: TRBV11-2; clone size: NA; CDR3 DNA: TGTGCCAGCAGCTTAGCACTAGCGGGAGTTTGGGAGACCCAGTACTTC; CDR3 protein: CASSLALAGVWETQYF
J gene: TRBJ2-5; D gene: NA; V gene: TRBV5-1; clone size: NA; CDR3 DNA: TGCGCCAGCAGCTTGTTCGGCAGCCAAGAGACCCAGTACTTC; CDR3 protein: CASSLFGSQETQYF
J gene: TRBJ1-6; D gene: NA; V gene: TRBV6-5; clone size: NA; CDR3 DNA: TGTGCCAGCAGTTTTTCCCCCGACAATAATTCACCCCTCCACTTT; CDR3 protein: CASSFSPDNNSPLHF
J gene: TRBJ2-1; D gene: TRBD2; V gene: TRBV10-3; clone size: NA; CDR3 DNA: TGTGCCATCGGTCGACTAGCGGGAGGGGACAATGAGCAGTTCTTC; CDR3 protein: CAIGRLAGGDNEQFF
J gene: TRBJ2-7; D gene: TRBD2; V gene: TRBV27; clone size: NA; CDR3 DNA: TGTGCCAGCAGTTCCGGGGGACTAGCGGGAGTCTCGGGCTCCTACGAGCAGTACTTC; CDR3 protein: CASSSGGLAGVSGSYEQYF
J gene: TRBJ1-1; D gene: NA; V gene: TRBV11-3; clone size: few; CDR3 DNA: TGTGCCAGCAGCTTATGGCCCCTTGTCGCCAAAGCTTTCTTT; CDR3 protein: CASSLWPLVAKAFF
J gene: TRBJ1-1; D gene: NA; V gene: TRBV6-5; clone size: NA; CDR3 DNA: TGTGCCAGCAGTTACTCAGTCATGGACGTGAACACTGAAGCTTTCTTT; CDR3 protein: CASSYSVMDVNTEAFF
J gene: TRBJ1-4; D gene: NA; V gene: TRBV27; clone size: few; CDR3 DNA: TGTGCCAGCAGTAGCCTCCTAGAGGGAGCGGAACTGTTTTTT; CDR3 protein: CASSSLLEGAELFF
J gene: TRBJ2-3; D gene: NA; V gene: TRBV7-3; clone size: few; CDR3 DNA: TGTGCCAGCAGCTTAGGGTCGGTAACAGATACGCAGTATTTT; CDR3 protein: CASSLGSVTDTQYF
J gene: TRBJ1-1; D gene: NA; V gene: TRBV15; clone size: NA; CDR3 DNA: TGTGCCACCAGCAGAGAAGTGAACACTGAAGCTTTCTTT; CDR3 protein: CATSREVNTEAFF
J gene: TRBJ1-1; D gene: NA; V gene: TRBV11-2; clone size: NA; CDR3 DNA: TGTGCCAGCAGTCCCTATTCCGGGACGAGAACTTTCTTT; CDR3 protein: CASSPYSGTRTFF
J gene: TRBJ2-2; D gene: NA; V gene: TRBV7-3; clone size: few; CDR3 DNA: TGTGCCAGCAGCCGGGGGAAACCAGGCTGGCCCGCGAACACCGGGGAGCTGTTTTTT; CDR3 protein: CASSRGKPGWPANTGELFF
J gene: TRBJ2-5; D gene: TRBD1; V gene: TRBV7-6; clone size: NA; CDR3 DNA: TGTGCCAGCAGCTTACGGGGACAGTTGTCCCAAGAGACCCAGTACTTC; CDR3 protein: CASSLRGQLSQETQYF
J gene: TRBJ1-5; D gene: NA; V gene: TRBV27; clone size: few; CDR3 DNA: TGTGCCAGCAGTTTATGGGGGGAAAGCAATCAGCCCCAGCATTTT; CDR3 protein: CASSLWGESNQPQHF
J gene: TRBJ1-1; D gene: NA; V gene: TRBV18; clone size: NA; CDR3 DNA: TGTGCCAGCTCACCAAGGAGCATGAACACTGAAGCTTTCTTT; CDR3 protein: CASSPRSMNTEAFF
J gene: TRBJ2-1; D gene: NA; V gene: TRBV20-1; clone size: NA; CDR3 DNA: TGCAGTGCTAGGGGCCTGCTCTACAATGAGCAGTTCTTC; CDR3 protein: CSARGLLYNEQFF
J gene: TRBJ1-5; D gene: NA; V gene: TRBV6-4; clone size: NA; CDR3 DNA: TGTGCCAGCAGAGTCGACGGAATTAGCAATCAGCCCCAGCATTTT; CDR3 protein: CASRVDGISNQPQHF
J gene: TRBJ2-1; D gene: TRBD2; V gene: TRBV20-1; clone size: NA; CDR3 DNA: TGCAGTGCCGACACTAGCGGGAGGGCCTACAATGAGCAGTTCTTC; CDR3 protein: CSADTSGRAYNEQFF
J gene: TRBJ1-5; D gene: NA; V gene: TRBV19; clone size: NA; CDR3 DNA: TGTGCCAGTAGTTTCGGTGTTTATAGCAATCAGCCCCAGCATTTT; CDR3 protein: CASSFGVYSNQPQHF
J gene: TRBJ1-2; D gene: TRBD1; V gene: TRBV5-4; clone size: NA; CDR3 DNA: TGTGCCAGCAGCGGGGCGACAGGGAACTATGGCTACACCTTC; CDR3 protein: CASSGATGNYGYTF
J gene: TRBJ1-1; D gene: NA; V gene: TRBV7-2; clone size: NA; CDR3 DNA: TGTGCCAGCAGCATTCAGGACCCCTCTAAGGGTGAAGCTTTCTTT; CDR3 protein: CASSIQDPSKGEAFF
J gene: TRBJ2-2; D gene: TRBD1; V gene: TRBV6-5; clone size: NA; CDR3 DNA: TGTGCCAGCAGTTACTCAAGACAGGGTCGAATCTACACCGGGGAGCTGTTTTTT; CDR3 protein: CASSYSRQGRIYTGELFF
J gene: TRBJ1-1; D gene: TRBD1; V gene: TRBV7-9; clone size: NA; CDR3 DNA: TGTGCCAGCAGTTTCGGACAGGGCACTGAAGCTTTCTTT; CDR3 protein: CASSFGQGTEAFF
J gene: TRBJ2-7; D gene: TRBD1; V gene: TRBV3-1; clone size: NA; CDR3 DNA: TGTGCCACCTCTGGGCGGGACAGGGGGGACGAGCAGTACTTC; CDR3 protein: CATSGRDRGDEQYF
J gene: TRBJ1-2; D gene: TRBD1; V gene: TRBV7-8; clone size: few; CDR3 DNA: TGTGCCAGCAGCGCGACAGGGGCCTACAACTATGGCTACACCTTC; CDR3 protein: CASSATGAYNYGYTF
J gene: TRBJ1-2; D gene: NA; V gene: TRBV19; clone size: NA; CDR3 DNA: TGTGCCAGTAGTATACTATCAGGCGGCAGGGGCTACACCTTC; CDR3 protein: CASSILSGGRGYTF
J gene: TRBJ1-4; D gene: NA; V gene: TRBV19; clone size: NA; CDR3 DNA: TGTGCCAGTAGTCCTCAGGGGTTTGATGAAAAACTGTTTTTT; CDR3 protein: CASSPQGFDEKLFF
J gene: TRBJ2-1; D gene: NA; V gene: TRBV6-2/TRBV6-3; clone size: NA; CDR3 DNA: TGTGCCAGCAGTCCGTGGGTGGAGCAGTTCTTC; CDR3 protein: CASSPWVEQFF
J gene: TRBJ2-2; D gene: NA; V gene: TRBV15; clone size: NA; CDR3 DNA: TGTGCCACCAGCAGATCCAGGGGCCACACCGGGGAGCTGTTTTTT; CDR3 protein: CATSRSRGHTGELFF
J gene: TRBJ2-2; D gene: TRBD2; V gene: TRBV19; clone size: few; CDR3 DNA: TGTGCCAGTAGTAGTTCTAGCGGCACCACCGGGGAGCTGTTTTTT; CDR3 protein: CASSSSSGTTGELFF
J gene: TRBJ2-7; D gene: TRBD1; V gene: TRBV11-2; clone size: NA; CDR3 DNA: TGTGCCAGCAGCCCAGGACAGGGAACCTACGAGCAGTACTTC; CDR3 protein: CASSPGQGTYEQYF
J gene: TRBJ2-5; D gene: NA; V gene: TRBV20-1; clone size: NA; CDR3 DNA: TGCAGTGCTCCGAGGGGGGGACAAGAGACCCAGTACTTC; CDR3 protein: CSAPRGGQETQYF
J gene: TRBJ2-1; D gene: NA; V gene: TRBV7-2; clone size: once; CDR3 DNA: TGTGCCAGCAGCTTAGGCCAGGGACGGTACAATGAGCAGTTCTTC; CDR3 protein: CASSLGQGRYNEQFF
J gene: TRBJ1-3; D gene: NA; V gene: TRBV25-1; clone size: once; CDR3 DNA: TGTGCCAGCAGTGAAACAGGGGGAAACACCATATATTTT; CDR3 protein: CASSETGGNTIYF